This TCR beta chain derives from a study of OX40 agonist ivuxolimab in advanced cancers. The protocol was immunoSEQ multiplex PCR, while the TCRdb copy is restricted to in-frame clones and leaves out a portion. The data contain roughly 50,000 clones, over 70% of them singletons. Study observations and caveats: No antigen was identified for the clonally expanded peripheral T cells. Among T cells, CD8+ cells averaged more expanded clones than CD4+ cells.

Turning to this clone: Its target is unknown.

This CDR3 has 14 amino acids. With 5 bases removed from V and 5 bases from J, the gap between germline ends came to 13 bases. The V gene's germline CDR1 is ENHRY and CDR2 SYGVKD. The chain joins TRBV10-3 to TRBJ1-5, with D tentatively TRBD1 (5 bases). The material was CD4+ or CD8+ T cells sorted from blood, obtained in a trial of the OX40 agonist ivuxolimab. The receptor was derived from an adult with an advanced solid tumor such as melanoma, head and neck, liver or kidney cancer. The chain's CDR3 is CAISRGQMDQPQHF. The CDR3 region has the DNA TGTGCCATCAGTCGGGGCCAGATGGATCAGCCCCAGCATTTT.